This entry lists 8 T cell receptor beta chains sequenced from one sample in a study of CD8+ T cells in alopecia areata. Sequencing used cDNA as its template, made by extracting RNA and reverse transcribing it. Clones were sequenced by immunoSEQ multiplex PCR, and TCRdb holds only the in-frame ones, with some missing. The table includes roughly 59,000 clones, under 55% detected once. Sequenced material: CD8+ T cells sorted from blood, taken at week 0. The receptors were gathered from a human donor with alopecia areata.

CDR3 nucleotide sequence: TGTGCCAGCAGCGTTAGCGGCTACAGCTCCTACAATGAGCAGTTCTTC. It translates to CASSVSGYSSYNEQFF. This chain uses TRBV11-2 with TRBJ2-1, with TRBD2 as a possible D gene (6 bases). Trimming removed 5 bases at V and 0 bases at J, with 14 bases between. Per the germline V gene, CDR1 is SGHAT and CDR2 is FQNNGV. The CDR3 runs 16 residues. Full variable domain (remainder filled in from reference TRBV11-2 and TRBJ2-1): EAGVAQSPRYKIIEKRQSVAFWCNPISGHATLYWYQQILGQGPKLLIQFQNNGVVDDSQLPKDRFSAERLKGVDSTLKIQPAKLEDSAVYLCASSVSGYSSYNEQFFGPGTRLTVL.

This clone turned up a few times. The J gene is TRBJ2-3, the V gene TRBV9; no clear D. The CDR3 has 14 residues. Germline CDR1 and CDR2: SGDLS and YYNGEE. V was shortened by 7 bases and J by 2 bases, with 14 bases between the two germline ends. Written as DNA, the CDR3 is TGTGCCAGCGCCTATCTCCGCGCCACAGATACGCAGTATTTT. Translation gives CASAYLRATDTQYF.

The chain is built from TRBV27 and TRBJ2-5; D uncertain. The CDR3 totals 14 residues. Germline V gene data show CDR1 as MNHEY and CDR2 as SMNVEV (reference sequence). Trimming removed 1 base at V and 1 base at J, with 7 bases between. CDR3 coding DNA: TGTGCCAGCAGTTTATATCCGGCCCAAGAGACCCAGTACTTC. This gives the protein CASSLYPAQETQYF.

This clone has only a few counts. The chain is built from TRBV7-2 and TRBJ2-7; 9 bases are a match to TRBD2. The V gene end was trimmed by 5 bases and the J gene end by 0 bases; junction bases not matched to a gene: 5. Germline V gives CDR1 SGHTA, CDR2 FQGNSA. The CDR3 has 15 residues. CDR3 in amino acids: CASSELREGSYEQYF. The CDR3 DNA reads TGTGCCAGCAGCGAGTTGCGGGAGGGCTCCTACGAGCAGTACTTC. The variable domain in full, completed from reference TRBV7-2 and TRBJ2-7, reads GAGVSQSPSNKVTEKGKDVELRCDPISGHTALYWYRQSLGQGLEFLIYFQGNSAPDKSGLPSDRFSAERTGGSVSTLTIQRTQQEDSAVYLCASSELREGSYEQYFGPGTRLTVT.

The V call is TRBV5-1, the J call TRBJ2-1, with 7 bases lining up with TRBD1. This CDR3 comprises 14 residues. The V segment lost 4 bases and the J segment 5 bases; nucleotides outside the gene matches: 6. Germline V gene sequence: CDR1 SGHRS, CDR2 YFSETQ. CDR3 loop: CASSLRDRDNEQFF. As DNA, the CDR3 is TGCGCCAGCAGCCTCCGGGACAGAGACAATGAGCAGTTCTTC.

The V call is TRBV10-3, the J call TRBJ2-7; D remains ambiguous. Germline V gene data show CDR1 as ENHRY and CDR2 as SYGVKD. The ends were cut back, 2 bases at V and 4 bases at J, with 3 bases in the middle. The CDR3 is 11 amino acids. The chain's CDR3 is CAISEGYEQYF. The CDR3, as DNA: TGTGCCATCAGTGAGGGGTACGAGCAGTACTTC.

The V gene is TRBV4-1, the J gene TRBJ2-7, with a tentative D call TRBD1 (5 bases). Deletions cut 1 base from V and 6 bases from J, with 16 bases between. The length of the CDR3 is 15 residues. Germline assignment: CDR1 MGHRA and CDR2 YSYEKL. Written as DNA, the CDR3 is TGCGCCAGCAGCCAAGTGTTAGCCCGCAGGGCCGAGCAGTACTTC. Its translation is CASSQVLARRAEQYF.

The rearrangement joins TRBV29-1 to TRBJ2-7, with TRBD2 matching 8 bases. The CDR3 loop spans 13 amino acids. Germline CDR1 is SQVTM and CDR2 is ANQGSEA. The J segment lost 3 bases and the V segment lost 6 bases, leaving 7 bases of the junction unmatched. The CDR3 protein is CSVVSGMGYEQYF. CDR3 nucleotides: TGCAGCGTCGTTAGCGGGATGGGCTACGAGCAGTACTTC.